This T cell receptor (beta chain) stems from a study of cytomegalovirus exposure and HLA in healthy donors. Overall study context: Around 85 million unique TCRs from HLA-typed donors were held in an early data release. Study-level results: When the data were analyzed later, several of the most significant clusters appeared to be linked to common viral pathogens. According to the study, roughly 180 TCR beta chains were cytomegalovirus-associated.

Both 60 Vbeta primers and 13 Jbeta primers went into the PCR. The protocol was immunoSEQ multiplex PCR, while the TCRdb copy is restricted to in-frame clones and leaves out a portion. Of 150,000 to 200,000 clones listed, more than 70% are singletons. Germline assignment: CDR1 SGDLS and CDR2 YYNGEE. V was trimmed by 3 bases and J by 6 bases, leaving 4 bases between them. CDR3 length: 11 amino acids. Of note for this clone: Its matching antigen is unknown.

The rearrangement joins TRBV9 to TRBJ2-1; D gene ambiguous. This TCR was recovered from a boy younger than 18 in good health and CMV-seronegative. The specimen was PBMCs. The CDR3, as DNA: TGTGCCAGCAGCGGCAGCAATGAGCAGTTCTTC. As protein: CASSGSNEQFF.